These 19 T cell receptor beta chains originate from one sample sequenced in a study of T cells in localized non-small cell lung cancer. Sequencing was performed with immunoSEQ multiplex PCR; in TCRdb, only in-frame clones are kept and a portion is missing. The table lists under 45,000 clones, approximately 83% of them singletons. The specimen was PBMCs, collected before any cancer treatment. Source of these receptors: a man aged 35-69 years with stage II lung adenocarcinoma.

The chain carries TRBV7-9 and TRBJ2-7, with D perhaps TRBD2 (5 bases). Germline V gene data show CDR1 as SEHNR and CDR2 as FQNEAQ (reference sequence). This CDR3 region has 13 residues. V lost 5 bases, J lost 3 bases, and 11 bases lay in between. CDR3 amino acids: CASSRGLLYEQYF. Written as DNA, the CDR3 is TGTGCCAGCAGCAGAGGACTGCTCTACGAGCAGTACTTC.

V gene TRBV28 combines with J gene TRBJ1-2; D is possibly TRBD1 (5 bases). The CDR3 covers 17 residues. CDR1 and CDR2 (germline): MDHEN, SYDVKM. V lost 2 bases, J lost 4 bases, and 20 bases lay in between. The CDR3 loop reads CASSLMSNRPRVYGYTF. Here the CDR3 DNA reads TGTGCCAGCAGTTTAATGAGCAACAGGCCGAGGGTCTATGGCTACACCTTC.

The CDR3 DNA follows: TGTGCCATCACCCAGGACAGAAATCAGCCCCAGCATTTT. Translated, it gives CAITQDRNQPQHF. This chain connects TRBV10-3 to TRBJ1-5, with a possible D match to TRBD1 (6 bases). Germline lookup yields CDR1 ENHRY and CDR2 SYGVKD. V was trimmed by 7 bases and J by 4 bases, leaving 11 bases between them. The CDR3 runs to 13 residues.

This chain uses TRBV19 with TRBJ2-1; 8 bases are a match to TRBD2. The J segment lost 5 bases and the V segment lost 6 bases, leaving 15 bases of the junction unmatched. The germline CDR1 and CDR2 sequences are LNHDA and SQIVND (reference sequence). The CDR3 has 17 amino acids. The CDR3 bases are TGTGCCAGTAGCTACCCACCCTTTAGCGGGGAAAACAATGAGCAGTTCTTC. Protein: CASSYPPFSGENNEQFF.

This clone has only one observation. CDR3 in amino acids: CASSRASGANNEQFF. The CDR3 DNA is TGTGCCAGTAGTAGGGCAAGCGGAGCCAACAATGAGCAGTTCTTC. The V call is TRBV19, the J call TRBJ2-1, with D perhaps matching TRBD2 (5 bases). This CDR3 region has 15 residues. CDR1 and CDR2 (germline): LNHDA, SQIVND (reference sequence). With 4 bases removed from V and 5 bases from J, the gap between germline ends came to 15 bases. Based on the CDR3 plus reference TRBV19 and TRBJ2-1, the full variable domain is DGGITQSPKYLFRKEGQNVTLSCEQNLNHDAMYWYRQDPGQGLRLIYYSQIVNDFQKGDIAEGYSVSREKKESFPLTVTSAQKNPTAFYLCASSRASGANNEQFFGPGTRLTVL.

The chain recombines TRBV7-9 with TRBJ1-1; the match to TRBD1 covers 7 bases. CDR1 and CDR2 (germline): SEHNR, FQNEAQ (reference sequence). The CDR3 loop spans 19 amino acids. V was clipped by 6 bases and J by 0 bases; unmatched bases: 19. The CDR3 loop is CASRRGTSDRANMNTEAFF. The CDR3 nucleotides read TGTGCCAGCAGACGTGGTACCAGCGACAGGGCGAACATGAACACTGAAGCTTTCTTT.

The chain combines TRBV19 with TRBJ1-1; D gene unclear. V was clipped by 8 bases and J by 0 bases, with 19 bases between them. The CDR3 loop spans 16 amino acids. Germline loops: CDR1 LNHDA, CDR2 SQIVND (reference sequence). CDR3 sequence: CASPSGGLGMNTEAFF. In DNA, the CDR3 is TGTGCCAGTCCCTCGGGAGGTCTAGGAATGAACACTGAAGCTTTCTTT.

The chain couples TRBV6-6 to TRBJ1-2; D perhaps matches TRBD1 (5 bases). CDR3 length: 12 residues. Trimming removed 6 bases from V and 6 bases from J, with 11 bases in between. The germline V gene has CDR1 MNHNY and CDR2 SVGAGI (reference sequence). CDR3 bases: TGTGCCAGCAGGTCAGGGATGAATGGCTACACCTTC. This codes for CASRSGMNGYTF.

The genes are TRBV15 and TRBJ2-1; D may be TRBD2 (7 bases). The V and J ends lost 3 bases and 8 bases respectively, with 20 bases between them. CDR3 length equals 16 residues. Germline V gives CDR1 LNHNV, CDR2 YYDKDF (reference sequence). The CDR3 region has the DNA TGTGCCACCAGCAGGGAGGTGGGGGGGCAGGCCCATGAGCAGTTCTTC. Translating it yields CATSREVGGQAHEQFF.

This clone was seen just once. The chain joins TRBV23-1 to TRBJ1-4; 9 bases agree with TRBD1. TRBV23-1 belongs to the ORF category, with a function that is uncertain. J was trimmed by 5 bases and V by 2 bases; bases with no gene match: 6. The CDR3 contains 16 residues. CDR3 sequence: CASSQKPGQGNEKLFF. CDR3 bases: TGCGCCAGCAGTCAAAAACCGGGACAGGGAAATGAAAAACTGTTTTTT.

This rearrangement joins TRBV7-9 to TRBJ2-5; 9 bases map to TRBD1. Germline CDR1 and CDR2: SEHNR and FQNEAQ (reference sequence). CDR3 length equals 16 residues. V lost 8 bases and J lost 2; bases outside the gene matches: 12. CDR3 in amino acids: CASETGPGQGQETQYF. In DNA form, the CDR3 reads TGTGCCAGCGAGACGGGCCCGGGACAGGGACAAGAGACCCAGTACTTC.

This clone was seen more than once but under ten times. This chain links TRBV28 with TRBJ2-1, with TRBD1 identical over 8 bases. Trimming took 2 bases from V and 4 from J; bases not matched to a gene: 10. Per germline, CDR1 MDHEN and CDR2 SYDVKM. The CDR3 is 17 amino acids. DNA of the CDR3: TGTGCCAGCAGTTTAGTCGACAGGGGCACGGTTTACAATGAGCAGTTCTTC. Protein product: CASSLVDRGTVYNEQFF.

The CDR3 DNA is TGTGCCAGCAGTGACAGGGGGGGCAATCAGCCCCAGCATTTT. Encoded protein: CASSDRGGNQPQHF. This chain links TRBV6-6 with TRBJ1-5; 9 positions match TRBD1. V lost 5 bases and J lost 2; bases outside the gene matches: 1. This CDR3 has 14 residues. Germline CDR1 reads MNHNY; CDR2 reads SVGAGI (reference sequence).

This clone appeared once. One end of the junction is discordant with germline, which a read error may explain. The rearrangement links TRBV11-2 to TRBJ2-1; D is possibly TRBD2 (6 bases). Germline V gene sequence: CDR1 SGHAT, CDR2 FQNNGV. This CDR3 has 14 amino acids. For the CDR3, the DNA is TGTGCCAGCAGCTTAGAATCTCGGACTAATCAGATCATCTTC. This codes for CASSLESRTNQIIF.

The V gene is TRBV5-5, the J gene TRBJ2-2, with D unclear. V gave up 1 base and J gave up 6 bases, with 4 bases separating them. The CDR3 extends over 12 amino acids. CDR1 SGHKS and CDR2 YYEKEE come from the germline V gene (reference sequence). The CDR3 DNA reads TGTGCCAGCAGCTTGTTTCCCGGGGAGCTGTTTTTT. This sequence encodes CASSLFPGELFF.

The chain recombines TRBV5-1 with TRBJ2-3; D may be TRBD2 (6 bases). In germline, CDR1 is SGHRS, CDR2 YFSETQ. V was trimmed by 4 bases and J by 5 bases, leaving 23 bases between them. The CDR3 contains 17 residues. This CDR3 reads CASSPGVGTTSGDTQYF. CDR3 DNA sequence: TGCGCCAGCAGCCCGGGGGTCGGAACTACTTCGGGAGATACGCAGTATTTT.

V usage is TRBV9 and J usage is TRBJ1-5; TRBD1 might be the D (5 bases). Trimming shortened V by 1 base and J by 5 bases, and 10 bases separated the two germline ends. The CDR3 runs to 14 residues. CDR1 is SGDLS and CDR2 is YYNGEE in the germline V gene. DNA for the CDR3: TGTGCCAGCAGCGTAACGGGGACGGATCAGCCCCAGCATTTT. It encodes CASSVTGTDQPQHF.

The genes are TRBV28 and TRBJ1-1; D remains unclear. Germline assignment: CDR1 MDHEN and CDR2 SYDVKM. Trimming stripped 10 bases from V and 1 base from J, with 22 bases between. The CDR3 runs 16 residues. For the CDR3, the DNA is TGTGCCACCATTACGGCCGGTTTGGGCCAGAACACTGAAGCTTTCTTT. This translates into CATITAGLGQNTEAFF.

The genes are TRBV19 and TRBJ1-3; no definite D call. Germline V gene sequence: CDR1 LNHDA, CDR2 SQIVND (reference sequence). Trimming left V 10 bases short and J 3 bases short, with 13 bases between. The CDR3 is 13 amino acids. This chain's CDR3 is CATTGVDGNTIYF. DNA for the CDR3: TGTGCCACCACTGGGGTGGATGGAAACACCATATATTTT.